This T cell receptor (beta chain) is from a study of cytomegalovirus exposure and HLA in healthy donors. All donors participated as healthy donors of bone marrow. When sampled, the donors appeared nominally healthy, though they likely had unrecorded immune exposures. This clone was counted only a few times. What it binds is not known. Overall study findings and caveats: The likely origin of a cluster of highly shared sequence variants was a sequencing artifact.

13 Jbeta primers and 60 Vbeta primers were used for the PCR. Generated by immunoSEQ multiplex PCR, the TCRdb table keeps only in-frame clones and is missing some. The sample contains 150,000 to 200,000 clones, roughly 80% of which appear only once. Germline CDR1 and CDR2: SGHRS and YFSETQ. The V and J ends lost 2 bases and 5 bases respectively, with 14 bases between them. This CDR3 is 15 amino acids long. The sequenced sample consisted of PBMCs. The chain is built from TRBV5-1 and TRBJ2-1; D might be TRBD2 (6 bases). This receptor was obtained from a male donor in good health and CMV-seronegative. The CDR3 loop is CASSFGRGGNNEQFF. The CDR3 nucleotides read TGCGCCAGCAGCTTTGGTAGGGGCGGGAACAATGAGCAGTTCTTC.